The 12 T cell receptor beta chains given below trace back to one sample, sequenced in a study of blood T cells in healthy people across ages. For the second PCR, which ran for about 7 to 11 cycles, a sample-barcoded 5' primer and a J-beta primer mix were used. From the 5' RACE reads, TCRdb called clonotypes with MiXCR, one entry per CDR3 protein. The data hold some 800,000 distinct CDR3 sequences, with approximately 48% observed a single time. Sequenced: blood. The receptors were gathered from a man in his sixties in good health.

This clonotype was counted many times. The chain uses TRBV7-2 and TRBJ2-1; maybe TRBD2 (7 bases). The CDR3 sequence is 15 residues long. The V gene's germline CDR1 is SGHTA and CDR2 FQGNSA. With 3 bases removed from V and 10 bases from J, the gap between germline ends came to 19 bases. CDR3 nucleotide sequence: TGTGCCAGCAGCTTGATTGTGGGGGGGGCCGGGGAGCAGTTCTTC. It yields the protein CASSLIVGGAGEQFF.

This clonotype was detected a few times. The V and J genes are TRBV15 and TRBJ2-1; TRBD2 aligns across 9 bases. J gave up 8 bases and V 3 bases, and 11 bases lay outside the gene matches. CDR1 LNHNV and CDR2 YYDKDF come from the germline V gene (reference sequence). The CDR3 covers 16 residues. The CDR3 loop reads CATSSGRASGAHEQFF. The CDR3 bases are TGTGCCACCAGCAGTGGGAGGGCTAGCGGGGCACATGAGCAGTTCTTC.

This clonotype was seen only a few times. The chain is built from TRBV7-8 and TRBJ2-5, with D perhaps TRBD1 or TRBD2 (5 bases each). CDR1 SGHVS and CDR2 FQNEAQ come from the germline V gene. Trimming took 4 bases from V and 11 from J, leaving 17 bases between them. The CDR3 runs to 13 residues. Here the CDR3 DNA reads TGTGCCAGCAGCTACTACCGGGACCTTGAGCAGTACTTC. This translates into CASSYYRDLEQYF.

The rearrangement joins TRBV4-3 to TRBJ2-7, with a weak D call TRBD1 (6 bases). Germline-derived CDR1 and CDR2 are LGHNA and YSLEER. This CDR3 spans 14 amino acids. V was clipped by 0 bases and J by 5 bases, with 11 bases between them. CDR3 in amino acids: CASSQDEAGDEQYF. CDR3 DNA: TGCGCCAGCAGCCAAGATGAAGCAGGGGACGAGCAGTACTTC.

The chain uses TRBV14 and TRBJ1-6; no firm D call. Trimming stripped 0 bases from V and 9 bases from J, with 6 bases between. Germline CDR1 reads SGHDN; CDR2 reads FVKESK. The length of the CDR3 is 13 residues. CDR3 amino acids: CASSQDELSPLHF. The DNA for the CDR3 is TGTGCCAGCAGCCAAGATGAGCTTTCACCCCTCCACTTT. The full variable domain, completed using reference TRBV14 and TRBJ1-6, is EAGVTQFPSHSVIEKGQTVTLRCDPISGHDNLYWYRRVMGKEIKFLLHFVKESKQDESGMPNNRFLAERTGGTYSTLKVQPAELEDSGVYFCASSQDELSPLHFGNGTRLTVT.

This chain links TRBV25-1 with TRBJ1-5; possible D gene TRBD1, 5 bases. Germline V CDR1 and CDR2: MGHDK, SYGVNS. V was pared by 6 bases and J by 9 bases, with 12 bases between. This CDR3 region has 12 residues. DNA for the CDR3: TGTGCCAGCAGGAGGAACCAGGGGCCCCAGCATTTT. Protein: CASRRNQGPQHF.

The chain has TRBV6-2 or TRBV6-3 and TRBJ1-1, with D unclear. CDR3 length: 12 residues. Germline-derived CDR1 and CDR2 are MNHEY and SVGEGT. Trimming left V 4 bases short and J 5 bases short, with 8 bases between. CDR3 sequence (DNA): TGTGCCAGCAGTTCCTTAACTACTGAAGCTTTCTTT. It encodes CASSSLTTEAFF.

The CDR3 sequence: CASSESGMSSYNEQFF. DNA of the CDR3: TGTGCCAGCAGCGAGAGCGGCATGAGCTCCTACAATGAGCAGTTCTTC. V is TRBV13 and J is TRBJ2-1, with TRBD2 as a possible D gene (5 bases). Germline V gene sequence: CDR1 PRHDT, CDR2 FYEKMQ (reference sequence). The CDR3 is 16 amino acids. V lost 5 bases and J 0 bases, leaving 14 bases between the germline ends.

The CDR3 region is CASSPQAGSSYEQYF. The CDR3 DNA reads TGCGCCAGCAGCCCCCAGGCGGGTAGCTCCTACGAGCAGTACTTC. The J gene is TRBJ2-7, the V gene TRBV4-1; D might be TRBD2 (5 bases). Per the germline V gene, CDR1 is MGHRA and CDR2 is YSYEKL. This CDR3 region has 15 residues. Trimming pared 4 bases from V and 0 bases from J, leaving 13 bases between.

The table lists this clonotype with a few counts. V usage is TRBV10-2 and J usage is TRBJ2-3, with TRBD2 as a possible D gene (5 bases). Germline-derived CDR1 and CDR2 are WSHSY and SAAADI. Deletions cut 6 bases from V and 4 bases from J, with 17 bases between. The length of the CDR3 is 15 residues. CDR3 nucleotide sequence: TGCGCCAGCAGACTTACTAGTGGATTCCCAGATACGCAGTATTTT. Its translation is CASRLTSGFPDTQYF.

The V gene is TRBV7-9, the J gene TRBJ2-7, with TRBD2 matching over 8 bases. V shed 4 bases, J shed 6 bases, and the junction held 5 bases outside the gene matches. CDR1 is SEHNR, CDR2 FQNEAQ, per germline (reference sequence). The CDR3 runs 13 residues. For the CDR3, the DNA is TGTGCCAGCAGCTCATCGGGGGGGACCGAGCAGTACTTC. It is translated as CASSSSGGTEQYF. Together with reference TRBV7-9 and TRBJ2-7, the CDR3 gives the full variable domain: DTGVSQNPRHKITKRGQNVTFRCDPISEHNRLYWYRQTLGQGPEFLTYFQNEAQLEKSRLLSDRFSAERPKGSFSTLEIQRTEQGDSAMYLCASSSSGGTEQYFGPGTRLTVT.

This clonotype was picked up many times. The chain is built from TRBV20-1 and TRBJ2-5; 8 bases line up with TRBD1. Germline lookup yields CDR1 DFQATT and CDR2 SNEGSKA (reference sequence). V was pared by 0 bases and J by 5 bases, with 5 bases of the junction left unmatched. The CDR3 spans 14 residues. CDR3 nucleotide sequence: TGCAGTGCTAGAGAGACAGGGGTGGTGGAGACCCAGTACTTC. It encodes CSARETGVVETQYF.